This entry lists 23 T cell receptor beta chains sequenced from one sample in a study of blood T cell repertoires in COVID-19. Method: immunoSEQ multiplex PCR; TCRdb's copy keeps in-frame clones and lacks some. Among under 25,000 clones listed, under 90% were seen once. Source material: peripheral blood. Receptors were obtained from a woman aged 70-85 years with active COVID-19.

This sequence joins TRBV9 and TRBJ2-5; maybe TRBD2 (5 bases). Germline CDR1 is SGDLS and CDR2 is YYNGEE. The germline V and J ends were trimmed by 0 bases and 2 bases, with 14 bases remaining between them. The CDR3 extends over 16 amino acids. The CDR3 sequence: CASSVDGVTGQETQYF. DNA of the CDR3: TGTGCCAGCAGCGTAGATGGGGTGACGGGGCAAGAGACCCAGTACTTC.

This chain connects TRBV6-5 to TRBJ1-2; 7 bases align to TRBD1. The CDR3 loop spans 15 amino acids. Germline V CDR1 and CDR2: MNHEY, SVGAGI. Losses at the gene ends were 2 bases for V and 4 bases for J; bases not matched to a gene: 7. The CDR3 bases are TGTGCCAGCAGTTACAGTCGGACAGGCGTCTATGGCTACACCTTC. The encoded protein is CASSYSRTGVYGYTF.

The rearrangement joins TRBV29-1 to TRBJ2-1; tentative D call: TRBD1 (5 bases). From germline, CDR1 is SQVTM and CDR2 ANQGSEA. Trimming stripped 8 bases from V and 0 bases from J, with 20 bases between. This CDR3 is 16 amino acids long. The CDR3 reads CSTRTGPLSSYNEQFF. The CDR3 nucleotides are TGCAGCACAAGAACAGGTCCTTTAAGCTCCTACAATGAGCAGTTCTTC.

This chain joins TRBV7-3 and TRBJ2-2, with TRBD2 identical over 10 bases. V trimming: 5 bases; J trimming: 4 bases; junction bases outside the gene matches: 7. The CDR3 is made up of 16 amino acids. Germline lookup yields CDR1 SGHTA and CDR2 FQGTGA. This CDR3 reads CASSPTLAGGTGELFF. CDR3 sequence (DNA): TGTGCCAGCAGCCCGACCTTAGCGGGGGGCACCGGGGAGCTGTTTTTT.

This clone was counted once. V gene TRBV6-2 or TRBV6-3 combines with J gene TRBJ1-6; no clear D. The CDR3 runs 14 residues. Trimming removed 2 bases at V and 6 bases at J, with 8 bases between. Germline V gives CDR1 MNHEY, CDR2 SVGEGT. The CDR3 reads CASSYEFGNSPLHF. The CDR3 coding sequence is TGTGCCAGCAGTTACGAGTTTGGTAATTCACCCCTCCACTTT.

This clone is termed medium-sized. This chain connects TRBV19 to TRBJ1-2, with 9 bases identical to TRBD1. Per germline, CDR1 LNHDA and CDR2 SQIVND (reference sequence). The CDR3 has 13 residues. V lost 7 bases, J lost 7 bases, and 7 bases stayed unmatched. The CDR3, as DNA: TGTGCCAGTACCATACAGGGGGCAGGTGGCTACACCTTC. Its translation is CASTIQGAGGYTF.

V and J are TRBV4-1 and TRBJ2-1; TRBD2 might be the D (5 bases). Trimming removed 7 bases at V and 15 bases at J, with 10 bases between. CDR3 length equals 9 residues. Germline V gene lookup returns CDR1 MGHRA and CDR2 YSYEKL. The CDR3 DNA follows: TGCGCCAGCAAGGTCGAGGGGTTCTTC. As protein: CASKVEGFF.

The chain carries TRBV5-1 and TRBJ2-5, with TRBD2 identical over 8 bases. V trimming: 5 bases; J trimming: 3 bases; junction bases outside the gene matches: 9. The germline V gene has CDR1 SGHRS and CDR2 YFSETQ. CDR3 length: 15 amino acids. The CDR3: CASRMQVLAEETQYF. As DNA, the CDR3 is TGCGCCAGCAGAATGCAGGTACTAGCGGAAGAGACCCAGTACTTC.

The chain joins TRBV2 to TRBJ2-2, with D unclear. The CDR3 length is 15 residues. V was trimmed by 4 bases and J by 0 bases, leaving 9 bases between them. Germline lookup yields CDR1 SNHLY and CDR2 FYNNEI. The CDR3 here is CASSVRRANTGELFF. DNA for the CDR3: TGTGCCAGCAGTGTCCGCCGGGCGAACACCGGGGAGCTGTTTTTT.

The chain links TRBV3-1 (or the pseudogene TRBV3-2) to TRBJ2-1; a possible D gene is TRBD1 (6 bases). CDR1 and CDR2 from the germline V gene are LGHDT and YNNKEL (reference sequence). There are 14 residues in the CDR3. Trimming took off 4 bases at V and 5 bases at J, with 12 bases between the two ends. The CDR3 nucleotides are TGTGCCAGCAGCCCACCTGGGGGCCACAATGAGCAGTTCTTC. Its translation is CASSPPGGHNEQFF.

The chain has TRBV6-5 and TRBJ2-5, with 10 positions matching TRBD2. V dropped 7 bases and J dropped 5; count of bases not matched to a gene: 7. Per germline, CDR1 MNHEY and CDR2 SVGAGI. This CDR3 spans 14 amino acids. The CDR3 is CASTHPGLAETQYF. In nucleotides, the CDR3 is TGTGCCAGCACTCATCCGGGACTAGCGGAGACCCAGTACTTC.

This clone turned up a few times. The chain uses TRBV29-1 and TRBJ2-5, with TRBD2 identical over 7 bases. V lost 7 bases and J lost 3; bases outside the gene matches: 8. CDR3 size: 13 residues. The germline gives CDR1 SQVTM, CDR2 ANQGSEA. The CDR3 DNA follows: TGCAGCGCTCTGCCAGCGGGGAAAGAGACCCAGTACTTC. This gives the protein CSALPAGKETQYF.

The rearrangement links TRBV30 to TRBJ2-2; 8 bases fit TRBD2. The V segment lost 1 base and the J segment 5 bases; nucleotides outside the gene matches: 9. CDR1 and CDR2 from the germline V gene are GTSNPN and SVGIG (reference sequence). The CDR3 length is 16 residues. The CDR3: CAWSDPWRGETGELFF. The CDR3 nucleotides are TGTGCCTGGAGTGACCCCTGGCGGGGGGAAACCGGGGAGCTGTTTTTT.

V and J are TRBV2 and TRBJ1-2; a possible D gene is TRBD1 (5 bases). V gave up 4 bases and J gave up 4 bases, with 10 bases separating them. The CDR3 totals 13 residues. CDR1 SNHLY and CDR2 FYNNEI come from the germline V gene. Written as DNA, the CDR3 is TGTGCCAGCAGTGTTGACAGACTCTATGGCTACACCTTC. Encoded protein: CASSVDRLYGYTF.

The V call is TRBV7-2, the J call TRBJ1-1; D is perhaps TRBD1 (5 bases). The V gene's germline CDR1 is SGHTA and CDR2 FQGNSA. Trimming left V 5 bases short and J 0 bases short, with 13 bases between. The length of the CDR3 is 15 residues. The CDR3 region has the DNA TGTGCCAGCAGCCCGGGGGGGTACATGAACACTGAAGCTTTCTTT. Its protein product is CASSPGGYMNTEAFF.

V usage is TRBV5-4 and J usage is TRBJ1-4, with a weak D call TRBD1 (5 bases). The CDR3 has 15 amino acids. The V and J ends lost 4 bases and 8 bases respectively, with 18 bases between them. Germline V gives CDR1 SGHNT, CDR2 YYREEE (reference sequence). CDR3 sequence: CASSTVNTGKEKLFF. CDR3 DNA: TGTGCCAGCAGCACCGTGAATACAGGCAAGGAAAAACTGTTTTTT.

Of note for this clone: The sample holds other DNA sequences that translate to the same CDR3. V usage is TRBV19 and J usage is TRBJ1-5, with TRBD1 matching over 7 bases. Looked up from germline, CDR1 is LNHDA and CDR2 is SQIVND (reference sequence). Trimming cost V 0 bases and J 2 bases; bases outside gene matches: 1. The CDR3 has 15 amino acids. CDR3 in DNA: TGTGCCAGTAGTATAGACAGGGGGGGCAATCAGCCCCAGCATTTT. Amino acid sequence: CASSIDRGGNQPQHF.

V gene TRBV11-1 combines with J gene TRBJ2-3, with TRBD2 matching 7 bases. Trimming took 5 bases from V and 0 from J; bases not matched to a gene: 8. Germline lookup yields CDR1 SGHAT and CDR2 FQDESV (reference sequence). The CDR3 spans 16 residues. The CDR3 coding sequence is TGTGCCAGCAGCCAGCCTAGCGGCACTAGCACAGATACGCAGTATTTT. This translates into CASSQPSGTSTDTQYF.

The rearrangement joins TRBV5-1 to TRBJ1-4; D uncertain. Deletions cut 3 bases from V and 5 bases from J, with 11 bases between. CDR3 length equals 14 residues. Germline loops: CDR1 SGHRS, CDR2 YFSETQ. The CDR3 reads CASSYGGPNEKLFF. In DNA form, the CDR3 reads TGCGCCAGCAGCTACGGTGGGCCCAATGAAAAACTGTTTTTT.

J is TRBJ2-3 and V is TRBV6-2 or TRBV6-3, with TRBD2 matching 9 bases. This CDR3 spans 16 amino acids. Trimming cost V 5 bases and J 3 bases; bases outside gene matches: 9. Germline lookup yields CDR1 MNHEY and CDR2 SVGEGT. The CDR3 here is CASSPGRGGHTDTQYF. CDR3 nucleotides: TGTGCCAGCAGTCCGGGGCGGGGGGGCCATACAGATACGCAGTATTTT.

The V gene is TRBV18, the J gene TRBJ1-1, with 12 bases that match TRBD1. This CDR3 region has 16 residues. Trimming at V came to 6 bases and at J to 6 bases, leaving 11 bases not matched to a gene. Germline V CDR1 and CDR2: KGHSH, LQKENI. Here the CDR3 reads CASSVGTGGELAEAFF. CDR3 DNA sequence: TGTGCCAGCTCGGTCGGGACAGGGGGCGAGTTAGCTGAAGCTTTCTTT.

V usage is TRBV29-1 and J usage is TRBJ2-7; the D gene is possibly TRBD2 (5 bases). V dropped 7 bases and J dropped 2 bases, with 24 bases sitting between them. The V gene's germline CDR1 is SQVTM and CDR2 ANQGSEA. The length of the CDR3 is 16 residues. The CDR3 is CSGPPLERRNTYEQYF. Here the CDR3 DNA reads TGCAGCGGCCCCCCTCTGGAGCGGAGGAATACCTACGAGCAGTACTTC.

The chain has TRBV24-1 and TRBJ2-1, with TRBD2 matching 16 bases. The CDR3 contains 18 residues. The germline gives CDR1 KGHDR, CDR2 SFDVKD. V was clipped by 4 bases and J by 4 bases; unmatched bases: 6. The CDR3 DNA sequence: TGTGCCACCAGTGAGGGGACTAGCGGGGGGGCCTGGTACAATGAGCAGTTCTTC. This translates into CATSEGTSGGAWYNEQFF.